The 25 T cell receptor beta chains in this list originate from one sample, sequenced in a study of shared clonotypes between healthy human individuals. Profiled with immunoSEQ multiplex PCR; TCRdb holds only in-frame clones, not every one. Seen here are about 800,000 clones, about 97% observed once, and the top ten hold over 0.2%. Naivety among CD8 cells was defined by CD45RO negativity and positive CCR7 selection, thereby excluding terminally differentiated effector memory CD45RA+ cells. The specimen sequenced was naive CD8+ T cells sorted from blood. These receptors were taken from a man aged 25-45 years in good health.

With respect to this clone: Different DNA sequences within this sample yield the same CDR3. The gene calls are TRBV5-1 and TRBJ2-7; no clear D. CDR3 length: 13 amino acids. Trimming took off 0 bases at V and 3 bases at J, with 7 bases between the two ends. Germline loops: CDR1 SGHRS, CDR2 YFSETQ. The CDR3 DNA is TGCGCCAGCAGCTTGGCGCGCAGCTACGAGCAGTACTTC. This translates into CASSLARSYEQYF.

The chain couples TRBV9 to TRBJ2-1, with D possibly called TRBD1 or TRBD2 (5 bases each). The CDR3 is 16 residues long. In germline, CDR1 is SGDLS, CDR2 YYNGEE. Trimming left V 4 bases short and J 0 bases short, with 14 bases between. CDR3 residues: CASSPTGPSSYNEQFF. CDR3 sequence (DNA): TGTGCCAGCAGCCCAACGGGGCCGAGCTCCTACAATGAGCAGTTCTTC.

This clone turned up a few times. The chain combines TRBV7-6 with TRBJ2-1; 13 bases line up with TRBD2. Germline V lookup: CDR1 SGHVS, CDR2 FNYEAQ. The length of the CDR3 is 16 residues. Trimming at V came to 5 bases and at J to 6 bases, leaving 7 bases not matched to a gene. The CDR3 coding sequence is TGTGCCAGCAGCGGACGGACTAGCGGGAGAGGCAATGAGCAGTTCTTC. It specifies CASSGRTSGRGNEQFF.

This chain joins TRBV6-5 and TRBJ2-1; D unclear. Germline-derived CDR1 and CDR2 are MNHEY and SVGAGI. V was clipped by 2 bases and J by 1 base, with 6 bases between them. This CDR3 is built from 14 residues. The CDR3 here is CASSYIGSYNEQFF. The CDR3 DNA is TGTGCCAGCAGTTACATAGGGTCCTACAATGAGCAGTTCTTC.

The rearrangement uses TRBV6-5 and TRBJ1-4; the D gene is possibly TRBD1 (5 bases). Trimming stripped 8 bases from V and 8 bases from J, with 12 bases between. The CDR3 contains 12 residues. Germline V gene sequence: CDR1 MNHEY, CDR2 SVGAGI. The CDR3 sequence is CASGGSGEKLFF. DNA of the CDR3: TGTGCCAGCGGGGGATCGGGGGAAAAACTGTTTTTT.

The chain uses TRBV11-2 and TRBJ2-1; D is uncertain. This CDR3 is 14 amino acids long. The germline CDR1 and CDR2 sequences are SGHAT and FQNNGV. V lost 4 bases, J lost 6 bases, and 13 bases lay in between. CDR3 protein: CASSSNRVANEQFF. CDR3 coding DNA: TGTGCCAGCAGCTCCAATCGGGTGGCCAATGAGCAGTTCTTC.

Regarding this clone: Germline is not matched at one junction end, which may reflect a read error. The chain couples TRBV2 to TRBJ2-7; the D gene is possibly TRBD2 (6 bases). Germline V gives CDR1 SNHLY, CDR2 FYNNEI. The CDR3 has 11 amino acids. CDR3 sequence reads: CASSDRRDLVF. CDR3 DNA: TGTGCCAGCAGTGATAGGCGGGACTTAGTCTTC.

Notes on this clone: The same CDR3 arises from other DNA sequences in this sample as well. The CDR3 reads CASSQDRVGTEAFF. The CDR3 bases are TGCGCCAGCAGCCAAGATCGGGTAGGGACTGAAGCTTTCTTT. This sequence joins TRBV4-1 and TRBJ1-1; D is unclear. Germline lookup yields CDR1 MGHRA and CDR2 YSYEKL. The CDR3 is 14 residues long. Trimming removed 0 bases from V and 5 bases from J, with 10 bases in between.

This clone has just one count. The V call is TRBV7-8, the J call TRBJ2-2; no firm D call. CDR1 is SGHVS, CDR2 FQNEAQ, per germline. The CDR3 consists of 12 residues. The V gene lost 2 bases and the J gene lost 5 bases, with 3 bases spanning the gap. CDR3 sequence (DNA): TGTGCCAGCAGCTTACTTACCGGGGAGCTGTTTTTT. Translated, it gives CASSLLTGELFF.

The J gene is TRBJ1-5, the V gene TRBV27; D uncertain. Trimming removed 2 bases at V and 7 bases at J, with 9 bases between. The CDR3 has 13 residues. Germline V gene sequence: CDR1 MNHEY, CDR2 SMNVEV (reference sequence). The CDR3 spells CASSLKFRQPQHF. DNA of the CDR3: TGTGCCAGCAGTTTAAAGTTTCGGCAGCCCCAGCATTTT.

The gene calls are TRBV28 and TRBJ2-2; D is unresolved. The CDR3 spans 15 residues. Germline V gene lookup returns CDR1 MDHEN and CDR2 SYDVKM. Trimming cost V 2 bases and J 6 bases, with 13 bases left between them. CDR3 DNA sequence: TGTGCCAGCAGTTTACGCTGGGATTCAGCCGGGGAGCTGTTTTTT. It is translated as CASSLRWDSAGELFF.

Comments on this clone: This specimen includes other DNA sequences encoding the same CDR3. This chain connects TRBV7-8 to TRBJ2-1, with 11 bases matching TRBD2. Losses at the gene ends were 5 bases for V and 7 bases for J; bases not matched to a gene: 7. The CDR3 consists of 15 residues. Germline V lookup: CDR1 SGHVS, CDR2 FQNEAQ. The CDR3 region is CASSPTSGSRNEQFF. CDR3 sequence (DNA): TGTGCCAGCAGCCCAACTAGCGGGAGTAGGAATGAGCAGTTCTTC.

This clone was observed a single time. This chain links TRBV7-2 with TRBJ2-1; D not certain. The CDR3 length is 15 residues. Germline CDR1 reads SGHTA; CDR2 reads FQGNSA. Trimming removed 5 bases from V and 8 bases from J, with 19 bases in between. The CDR3 DNA is TGTGCCAGCAGCATTGCTAGGGCACCCTTGGATGAGCAGTTCTTC. Translating it yields CASSIARAPLDEQFF.

The chain links TRBV7-2 to TRBJ2-3; a weak D match, TRBD1 (6 bases). Trimming shortened V by 1 base and J by 6 bases, and 20 bases separated the two germline ends. Per germline, CDR1 SGHTA and CDR2 FQGNSA. CDR3 size: 17 residues. The CDR3 nucleotides are TGTGCCAGCAGCTTAGGACAGGTTTTCCCTACGGCGGATACGCAGTATTTT. It encodes CASSLGQVFPTADTQYF. Together with reference TRBV7-2 and TRBJ2-3, the CDR3 gives the full variable domain: GAGVSQSPSNKVTEKGKDVELRCDPISGHTALYWYRQSLGQGLEFLIYFQGNSAPDKSGLPSDRFSAERTGGSVSTLTIQRTQQEDSAVYLCASSLGQVFPTADTQYFGPGTRLTVL.

This chain joins TRBV27 and TRBJ2-1; 10 positions match TRBD2. This CDR3 comprises 16 residues. Germline loops: CDR1 MNHEY, CDR2 SMNVEV (reference sequence). The ends lost 5 bases at V and 2 bases at J; junction bases unmatched: 6. The CDR3, as DNA: TGTGCCAGCAGTGTCTATAGCGGGAGGCCCTACAATGAGCAGTTCTTC. This translates into CASSVYSGRPYNEQFF.

The chain couples TRBV27 to TRBJ2-3; TRBD2 is a possible D gene (6 bases). V lost 3 bases to trimming and J lost 1 base, with 11 bases between them. There are 15 residues in the CDR3. Germline lookup yields CDR1 MNHEY and CDR2 SMNVEV (reference sequence). As DNA, the CDR3 is TGTGCCAGCAGTTTGCGGTGGGGGGGCACAGATACGCAGTATTTT. As protein: CASSLRWGGTDTQYF.

The chain employs TRBV7-3 and TRBJ2-1; 10 nucleotides align to TRBD2. There are 17 residues in the CDR3. Germline V gene sequence: CDR1 SGHTA, CDR2 FQGTGA. V trimming: 2 bases; J trimming: 7 bases; junction bases outside the gene matches: 11. The CDR3 region has the DNA TGTGCCAGCAGCTTAGAGCCAGCGGGAGGGCCTGGGAATGAGCAGTTCTTC. Translation gives CASSLEPAGGPGNEQFF.

J is TRBJ1-1 and V is TRBV4-1; D gene uncertain. The CDR3 sequence is 14 residues long. V was clipped by 4 bases and J by 3 bases, with 12 bases between them. Germline CDR1 is MGHRA and CDR2 is YSYEKL. As DNA, the CDR3 is TGCGCCAGCAGCCTCCGTCCCGGGGACACTGAAGCTTTCTTT. Translation gives CASSLRPGDTEAFF.

CDR3 amino acids: CASSLWGDTEAFF. The CDR3 DNA is TGTGCCAGCAGCTTGTGGGGGGACACTGAAGCTTTCTTT. The genes are TRBV5-8 and TRBJ1-1; TRBD1 is a possible D gene (5 bases). From germline, CDR1 is SGHTS and CDR2 YDEGEE. Trimming took off 1 base at V and 3 bases at J, with 7 bases between the two ends. The CDR3 has 13 amino acids.

The V and J genes are TRBV6-5 and TRBJ1-5; 7 bases map to TRBD1. The CDR3 loop spans 15 amino acids. Germline V lookup: CDR1 MNHEY, CDR2 SVGAGI. J was trimmed by 4 bases and V by 0 bases; bases with no gene match: 3. CDR3 amino acids: CASSYSGTANQPQHF. In DNA form, the CDR3 reads TGTGCCAGCAGTTACTCGGGGACAGCTAATCAGCCCCAGCATTTT.

J is TRBJ2-4 and V is TRBV9; 7 bases match TRBD2. The CDR3 has 14 amino acids. V was clipped by 0 bases and J by 8 bases; unmatched bases: 5. CDR1 and CDR2 from the germline V gene are SGDLS and YYNGEE. CDR3 amino acids: CASSVEGGVDIQYF. In DNA, the CDR3 is TGTGCCAGCAGCGTAGAGGGAGGGGTGGACATTCAGTACTTC.

This chain uses TRBV21-1 with TRBJ2-5; TRBD1, as called in the table, went unchecked against the DNA. TRBV21-1 is classified as a pseudogene. This CDR3 region has 15 residues. CDR3 nucleotides: TGTGCCAGCAGCAAGGGTCCAGGGTACCAAGAGACCCAGTACTTC. As protein: CASSKGPGYQETQYF.

The chain has TRBV9 and TRBJ2-3, with a possible D match to TRBD2 (6 bases). The CDR3 length is 17 residues. The V gene's germline CDR1 is SGDLS and CDR2 YYNGEE. V lost 7 bases to trimming and J lost 0 bases, with 21 bases between them. CDR3 coding DNA: TGTGCCAGCGCTGGGGGGATGGCAGGGATTAGCACAGATACGCAGTATTTT. It yields the protein CASAGGMAGISTDTQYF.

The chain uses TRBV4-2 and TRBJ2-5; the match to TRBD2 covers 10 bases. Trimming at V came to 1 base and at J to 5 bases, leaving 13 bases not matched to a gene. The CDR3 has 18 residues. The germline gives CDR1 LGHNA, CDR2 YNFKEQ. The CDR3 DNA sequence: TGTGCCAGCAGCCAAGCAACATGGAGAGCGGGAGGGCCGGAGACCCAGTACTTC. Its translation: CASSQATWRAGGPETQYF.

J is TRBJ2-3 and V is TRBV9; 9 bases map to TRBD2. V trimming: 6 bases; J trimming: 0 bases; junction bases outside the gene matches: 5. Germline V gene sequence: CDR1 SGDLS, CDR2 YYNGEE. The length of the CDR3 is 15 residues. DNA of the CDR3: TGTGCCAGCACCGAGACTAGCGGTAGCACAGATACGCAGTATTTT. Translation: CASTETSGSTDTQYF.